The clone carrying this TCR beta chain was detected ten times or more. The data were taken from a study of T cells in Graves' hyperthyroidism and ophthalmopathy. RNA transcripts served as the template for amplifying TCR beta CDR3 regions. Using the HTBI primer set, a first-round RT-PCR was run on the TCR CDR3. In TCRdb, the multiplex PCR reads were re-called with MiXCR into one record per CDR3 protein. The repertoire has about 600,000 distinct CDR3 sequences, around 15% of them found once; the top ten carry roughly 3.3%. The V and J ends lost 4 bases and 5 bases respectively, with 11 bases between them. This CDR3 has 13 amino acids. The germline V gene has CDR1 SGHTA and CDR2 FQGTGA.

The chain recombines TRBV7-3 with TRBJ1-1; D unresolved. The origin of this receptor is a woman between 40 and 55 years old with Graves' ophthalmopathy. Sequenced material: blood. The CDR3 loop reads CASSSSAVTEAFF. The DNA of the CDR3 is TGTGCCAGCAGCTCATCAGCCGTAACTGAAGCTTTCTTT.